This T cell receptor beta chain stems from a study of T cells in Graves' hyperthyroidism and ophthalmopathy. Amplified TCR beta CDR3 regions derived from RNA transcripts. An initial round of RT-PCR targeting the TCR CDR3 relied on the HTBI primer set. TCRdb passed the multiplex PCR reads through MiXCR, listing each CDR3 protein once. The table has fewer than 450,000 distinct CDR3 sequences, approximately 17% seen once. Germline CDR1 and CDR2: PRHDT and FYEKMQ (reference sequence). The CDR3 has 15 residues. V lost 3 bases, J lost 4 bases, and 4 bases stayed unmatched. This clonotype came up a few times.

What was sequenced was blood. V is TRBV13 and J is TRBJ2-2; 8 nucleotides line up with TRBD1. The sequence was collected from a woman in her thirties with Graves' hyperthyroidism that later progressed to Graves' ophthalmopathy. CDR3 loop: CASSFDRGGTGELFF. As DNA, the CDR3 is TGTGCCAGCAGCTTCGACAGGGGCGGCACCGGGGAGCTGTTTTTT.